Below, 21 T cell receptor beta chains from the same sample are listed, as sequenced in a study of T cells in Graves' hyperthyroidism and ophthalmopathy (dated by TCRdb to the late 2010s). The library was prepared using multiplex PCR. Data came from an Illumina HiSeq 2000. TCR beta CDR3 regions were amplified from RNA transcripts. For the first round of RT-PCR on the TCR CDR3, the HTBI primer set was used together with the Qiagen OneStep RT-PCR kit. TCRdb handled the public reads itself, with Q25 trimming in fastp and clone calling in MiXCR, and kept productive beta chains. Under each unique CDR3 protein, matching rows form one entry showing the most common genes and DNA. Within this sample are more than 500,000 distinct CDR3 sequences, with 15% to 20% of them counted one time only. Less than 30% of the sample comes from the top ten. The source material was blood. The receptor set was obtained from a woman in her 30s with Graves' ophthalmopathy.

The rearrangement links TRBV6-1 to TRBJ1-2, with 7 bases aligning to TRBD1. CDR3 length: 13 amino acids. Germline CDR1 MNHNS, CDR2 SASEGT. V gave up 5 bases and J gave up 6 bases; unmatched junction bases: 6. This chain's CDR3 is CASSWGQKNGYTF. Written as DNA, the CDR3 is TGTGCCAGCAGTTGGGGACAGAAAAATGGCTACACCTTC.

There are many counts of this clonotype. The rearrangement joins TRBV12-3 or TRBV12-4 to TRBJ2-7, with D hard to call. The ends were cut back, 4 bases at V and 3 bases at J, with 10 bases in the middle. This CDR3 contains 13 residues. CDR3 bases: TGTGCCAGCAGTTCGGAAAGGAACTACGAGCAGTACTTC. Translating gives CASSSERNYEQYF.

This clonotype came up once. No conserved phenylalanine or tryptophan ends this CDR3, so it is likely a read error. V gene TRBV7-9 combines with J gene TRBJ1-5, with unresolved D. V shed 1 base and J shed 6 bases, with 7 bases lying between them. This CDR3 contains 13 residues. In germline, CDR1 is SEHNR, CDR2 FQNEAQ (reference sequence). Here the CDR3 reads CASSLEGSQPQHL. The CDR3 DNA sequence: TGTGCCAGCAGCTTAGAGGGATCTCAGCCCCAGCATCTT.

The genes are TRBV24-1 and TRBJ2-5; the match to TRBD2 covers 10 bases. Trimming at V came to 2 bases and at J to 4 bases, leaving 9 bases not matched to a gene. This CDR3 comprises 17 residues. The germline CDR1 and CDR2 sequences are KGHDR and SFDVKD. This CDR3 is CATSDSVAGGTRETQYF. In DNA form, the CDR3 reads TGTGCCACCAGTGATTCCGTAGCGGGAGGTACTCGAGAGACCCAGTACTTC.

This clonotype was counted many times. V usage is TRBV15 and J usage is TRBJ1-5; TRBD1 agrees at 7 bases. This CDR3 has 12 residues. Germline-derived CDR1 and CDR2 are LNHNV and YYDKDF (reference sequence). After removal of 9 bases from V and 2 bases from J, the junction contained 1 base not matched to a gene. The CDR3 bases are TGTGCCACGGGGACAGGCAATCAGCCCCAGCATTTT. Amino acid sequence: CATGTGNQPQHF. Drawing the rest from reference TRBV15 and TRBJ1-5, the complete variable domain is DAMVIQNPRYQVTQFGKPVTLSCSQTLNHNVMYWYQQKSSQAPKLLFHYYDKDFNNEADTPDNFQSRRPNTSFCFLDIRSPGLGDTAMYLCATGTGNQPQHFGDGTRLSIL.

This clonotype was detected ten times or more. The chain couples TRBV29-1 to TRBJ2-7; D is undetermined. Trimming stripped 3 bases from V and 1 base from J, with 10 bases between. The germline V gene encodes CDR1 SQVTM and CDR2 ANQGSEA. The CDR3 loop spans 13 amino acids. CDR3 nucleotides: TGCAGCGTTGAGACGACAAAGTCCTACGAGCAGTACTTC. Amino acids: CSVETTKSYEQYF.

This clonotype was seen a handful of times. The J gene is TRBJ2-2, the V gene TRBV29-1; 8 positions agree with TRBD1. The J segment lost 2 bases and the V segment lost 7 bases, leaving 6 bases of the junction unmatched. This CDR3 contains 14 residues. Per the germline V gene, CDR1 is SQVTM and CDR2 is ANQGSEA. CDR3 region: CSGRTGPNTGELFF. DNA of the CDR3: TGCAGCGGCCGGACAGGGCCAAACACCGGGGAGCTGTTTTTT.

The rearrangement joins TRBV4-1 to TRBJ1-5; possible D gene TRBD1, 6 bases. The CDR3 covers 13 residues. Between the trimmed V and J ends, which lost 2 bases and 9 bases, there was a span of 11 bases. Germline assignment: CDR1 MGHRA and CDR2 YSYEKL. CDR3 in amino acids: CASSQLQGLPQHF. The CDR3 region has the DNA TGCGCCAGCAGCCAATTACAGGGATTGCCCCAGCATTTT.

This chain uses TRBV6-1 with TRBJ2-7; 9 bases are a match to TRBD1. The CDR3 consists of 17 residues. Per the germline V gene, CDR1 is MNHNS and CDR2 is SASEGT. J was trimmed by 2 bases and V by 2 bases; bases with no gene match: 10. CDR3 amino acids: CASSELLTGTGPYEQYF. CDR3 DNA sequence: TGTGCCAGCAGTGAACTGTTGACCGGGACAGGGCCCTACGAGCAGTACTTC.

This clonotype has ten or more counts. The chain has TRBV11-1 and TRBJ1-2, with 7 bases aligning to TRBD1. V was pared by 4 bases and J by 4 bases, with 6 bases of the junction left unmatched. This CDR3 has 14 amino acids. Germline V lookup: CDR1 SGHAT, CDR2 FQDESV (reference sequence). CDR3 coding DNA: TGTGCCAGCAGCTCCACAGGGGATTTCTATGGCTACACCTTC. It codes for CASSSTGDFYGYTF.

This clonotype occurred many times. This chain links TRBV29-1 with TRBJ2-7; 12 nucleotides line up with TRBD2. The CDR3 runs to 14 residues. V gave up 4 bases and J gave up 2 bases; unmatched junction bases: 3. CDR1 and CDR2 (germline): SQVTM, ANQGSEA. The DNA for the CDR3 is TGCAGCGTTGCCCTAGCGGGAGGGCCCTACGAGCAGTACTTC. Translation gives CSVALAGGPYEQYF.

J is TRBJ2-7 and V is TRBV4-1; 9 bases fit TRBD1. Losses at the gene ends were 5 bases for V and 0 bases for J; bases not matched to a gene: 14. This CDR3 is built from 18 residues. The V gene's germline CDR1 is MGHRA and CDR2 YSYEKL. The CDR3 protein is CASSFSSGTGKDSYEQYF. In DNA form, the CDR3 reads TGCGCCAGCAGCTTCTCCTCCGGGACAGGGAAAGACTCCTACGAGCAGTACTTC.

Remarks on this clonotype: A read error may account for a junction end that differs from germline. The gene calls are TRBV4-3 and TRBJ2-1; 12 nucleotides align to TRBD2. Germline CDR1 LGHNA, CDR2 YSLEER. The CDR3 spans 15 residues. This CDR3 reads CPSSQETSGSYEQFF. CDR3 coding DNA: TGCCCCAGCAGCCAAGAGACTAGCGGGAGCTATGAGCAGTTCTTC.

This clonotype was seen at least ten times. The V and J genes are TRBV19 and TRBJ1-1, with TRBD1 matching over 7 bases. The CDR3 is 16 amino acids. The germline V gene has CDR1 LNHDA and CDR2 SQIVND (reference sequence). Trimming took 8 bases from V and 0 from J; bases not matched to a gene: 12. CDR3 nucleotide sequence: TGTGCCAGTCGATCTGGACAGGACCCTATGAACACTGAAGCTTTCTTT. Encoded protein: CASRSGQDPMNTEAFF.

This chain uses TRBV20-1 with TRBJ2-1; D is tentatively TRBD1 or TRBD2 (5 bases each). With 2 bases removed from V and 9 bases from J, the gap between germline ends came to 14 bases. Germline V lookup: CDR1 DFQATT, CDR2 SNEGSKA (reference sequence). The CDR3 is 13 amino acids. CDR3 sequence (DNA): TGCAGTGCTAGAAAGGCCGGGACGGTTGAGCAGTTCTTC. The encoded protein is CSARKAGTVEQFF.

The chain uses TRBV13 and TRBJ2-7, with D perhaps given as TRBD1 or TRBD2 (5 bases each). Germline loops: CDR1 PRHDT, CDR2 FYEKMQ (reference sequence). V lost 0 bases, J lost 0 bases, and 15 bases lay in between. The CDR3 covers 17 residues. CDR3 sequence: CASSLGRDLPSSYEQYF. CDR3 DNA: TGTGCCAGCAGCTTAGGCCGGGACCTACCCAGCTCCTACGAGCAGTACTTC.

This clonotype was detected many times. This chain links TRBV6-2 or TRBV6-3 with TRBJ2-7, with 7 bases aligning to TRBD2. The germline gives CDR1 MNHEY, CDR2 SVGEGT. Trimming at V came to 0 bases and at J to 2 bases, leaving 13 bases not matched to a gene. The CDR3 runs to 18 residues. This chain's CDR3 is CASSYSPGLGISTYEQYF. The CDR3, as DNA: TGTGCCAGCAGTTACTCCCCTGGACTAGGGATCTCTACCTACGAGCAGTACTTC.

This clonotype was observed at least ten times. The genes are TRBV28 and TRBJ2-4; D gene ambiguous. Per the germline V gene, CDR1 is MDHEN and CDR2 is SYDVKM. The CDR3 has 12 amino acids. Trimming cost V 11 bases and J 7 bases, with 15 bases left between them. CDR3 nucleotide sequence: TGTGCCGGATCCTCGTCCTTTAACATTCAGTACTTC. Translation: CAGSSSFNIQYF.

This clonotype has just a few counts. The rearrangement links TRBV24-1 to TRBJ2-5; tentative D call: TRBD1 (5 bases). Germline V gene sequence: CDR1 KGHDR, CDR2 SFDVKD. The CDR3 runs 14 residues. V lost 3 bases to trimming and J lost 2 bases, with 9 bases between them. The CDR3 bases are TGTGCCACCAGTGATACAGGCATTCAAGAGACCCAGTACTTC. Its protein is CATSDTGIQETQYF.

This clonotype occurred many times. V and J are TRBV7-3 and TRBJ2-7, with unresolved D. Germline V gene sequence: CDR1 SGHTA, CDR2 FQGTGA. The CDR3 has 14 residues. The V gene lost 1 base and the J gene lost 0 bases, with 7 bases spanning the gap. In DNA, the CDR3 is TGTGCCAGCAGCTTAATGGGCAGCTCCTACGAGCAGTACTTC. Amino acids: CASSLMGSSYEQYF.

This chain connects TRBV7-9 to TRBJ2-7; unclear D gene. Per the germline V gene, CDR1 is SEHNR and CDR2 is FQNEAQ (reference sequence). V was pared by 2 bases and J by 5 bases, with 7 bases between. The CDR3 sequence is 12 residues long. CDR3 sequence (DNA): TGTGCCAGCAGCTTAAAAAGAGACGAGCAGTACTTC. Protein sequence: CASSLKRDEQYF.